The entry that follows covers one T cell receptor (beta chain) sequence. It lacks a known antigen. Nothing much larger sits one base from this clone, and base qualities are not available. These data originate in a study of Ad26.COV2.S vaccination and SARS-CoV-2 variants (dated by TCRdb to about 2021). General notes on the study: Donors in the vaccine arm were drawn from COV1001, a phase I-IIa trial of Ad26.COV2.S in healthy adults that was multicentre, randomized, double-blind and placebo-controlled. Ad26.COV2.S was administered intramuscularly at 5 x 10^10 or 1 x 10^11 viral particles, either as a single shot or as two shots given 56 days apart. Sequencing of the TCRbeta repertoire served to evaluate the specificity and breadth of SARS-CoV-2-reactive T cell receptors following Ad26.COV2.S vaccination. A total of around 32 samples were included in the TCR-sequenced set, comprising roughly 19 Ad26.COV2.S vaccine recipients, 5 placebo recipients and 8 SARS-CoV-2 convalescent individuals. Trial participants were randomized into five groups of five: low-dose or high-dose Ad26.COV2.S given once or twice, or placebo on both occasions. Blinding of investigators to trial group allocation was maintained during experiments and outcome assessment.

The investigation overall reported the following: The authors noted that the TCR breadth and depth analyses may have underestimated total T cell responses. Higher spike-specific TCR breadth was observed in Ad26.COV2.S recipients than in placebo recipients (P = 0.0014). The study was not powered for comparison of responses between vaccine doses or regimens. Vaccine and placebo recipients had similar non-spike TCR breadth, a finding consistent with the vaccine containing only spike. Substantial breadth of spike-specific CD8+ and CD4+ T cell responses was reported after vaccination.

Explained via the paper, the treatment or condition label denotes: around 19 received Ad26.COV2.S at low or high dose, single or two shots; a few received placebo; per-sample allocation not given. Repertoires of vaccine and placebo recipients were sequenced from samples collected on day 63 after the first injection. Between 29 July and 7 August 2020, Cohort 1b enrolled about 27 adults aged 18-55 years at one site in Boston, USA. As a vaccine, Ad26.COV2.S was a replication-incompetent adenovirus type 26 vector that expressed a prefusion-stabilized SARS-CoV-2 spike protein derived from the original Wuhan strain. TCRbeta CDR3 regions were sequenced with the immunoSEQ Assay. After extraction, genomic DNA underwent amplification by bias-controlled multiplex PCR, followed by high-throughput sequencing. The original pipeline was this. Collapsing and filtering of sequences were performed to quantify the absolute abundance of each unique TCRbeta CDR3 region. Usable DNA was measured by amplifying reference genes present in all nucleated cells, and TCRbeta template counts were normalized to that usable DNA to estimate T cell fraction. Repertoire TCRs were annotated as SARS-CoV-2-specific by exact matching of V gene, CDR3 amino acid sequence and J gene to a known reactive TCR set. MIRA supplied the reference SARS-CoV-2 TCR set, which was filtered for enrichment in COVID-19-positive ImmuneCODE repertoires so that public or cross-reactive TCRs were removed. Using the MIRA antigens, annotated TCRs were further analysed by specific ORF or by position within an ORF. Breadth was defined as the number of annotated unique rearrangements divided by the total number of unique productive rearrangements, and depth was defined as the summed frequency of the annotated unique rearrangements. Group comparisons of TCR breadth used two-sided Wilcoxon rank-sum tests. Drawn from immuneACCESS, this table holds only the in-frame rearrangements with V and J called that TCRdb kept. Clones are partly lost; checked studies trace under half to an unresolved V gene and leave the rest unexplained. V and J calls and clone size come straight from that table; D and trimming were deduced from the DNA. The sample yields hundreds of thousands of clones; around 89% were counted once. The ten top clones hold over 1.3% of the sample.

The CDR3 goes from the cysteine to the phenylalanine over 12 residues. The sequence is cut down to CDR3 DNA, 36 bases in frame from base 1. CDR1 and CDR2 (SGHAT, FQNNGV) derive from the germline V gene. The trim is 1 base for V and 2 bases for J, with a gap of 0 bases between the germline ends. The rearrangement joined TRBV11-2 to TRBJ1-5; the D gene assignment is ambiguous. Specimen: peripheral blood, collected in a trial of Ad26.COV2.S vaccine versus placebo. This sequence originates from a person aged 18 to 59 who received the Ad26.COV2.S COVID-19 vaccine or a placebo. The CDR3 loop reads CASSLGNQPQHF. In nucleotide form, the sequence is TGTGCCAGCAGCTTAGGCAATCAGCCCCAGCATTTT.